This is a list of T cell receptor beta chains from one sample in a study of cytomegalovirus exposure and HLA in healthy donors. Clones were read by immunoSEQ multiplex PCR, and TCRdb kept only the in-frame ones, dropping some. Of about 89,000 clones in the sample, less than 85% are singletons; the top ten hold under 2%. Sequencing was carried out using PBMCs. The origin of the receptors is a male donor in good health and CMV-seronegative. CDR3s include the opening cysteine and the closing phenylalanine or tryptophan. The D gene is left open where the match is weak. The size entry is marked missing in some rows and otherwise reads once, few, many or a size class.

v_call	d_call	clone_size	j_call	cdr3_aa	cdr3_nt
TRBV11-2	NA	NA	TRBJ2-7	CASSVGAGYEQYF	TGTGCCAGCAGTGTAGGGGCCGGCTACGAGCAGTACTTC
TRBV27	TRBD1	NA	TRBJ2-1	CASSSWTGGFSYNEQFF	TGTGCCAGCAGTTCGTGGACAGGGGGCTTCTCCTACAATGAGCAGTTCTTC
TRBV7-8	TRBD2	NA	TRBJ2-1	CAIGLAGPYNEQFF	TGTGCCATTGGACTAGCGGGACCCTACAATGAGCAGTTCTTC
TRBV11-1	NA	NA	TRBJ2-7	CASSLGGGLGNYEQYF	TGTGCCAGCAGCTTGGGAGGGGGACTCGGAAATTACGAGCAGTACTTC
TRBV6-5	NA	NA	TRBJ1-1	CASFPGYTEAFF	TGTGCCAGCTTTCCAGGGTACACTGAAGCTTTCTTT
TRBV27	TRBD1	NA	TRBJ1-5	CASRQGLQPQHF	TGTGCCAGCCGACAGGGTCTGCAGCCCCAGCATTTT
TRBV28	NA	NA	TRBJ1-1	CASSFPAWGGRGEAFF	TGTGCCAGCAGTTTCCCCGCCTGGGGGGGGAGGGGTGAAGCTTTCTTT
TRBV19	NA	NA	TRBJ1-2	CASTPNERGAGYTF	TGTGCCAGTACTCCTAATGAACGGGGAGCCGGCTACACCTTC
TRBV2	NA	NA	TRBJ2-2	CASRETRSGELFF	TGTGCCAGCAGGGAAACTAGGTCCGGGGAGCTGTTTTTT
TRBV10-3	TRBD1	NA	TRBJ1-2	CAISAGTGKDYGYTF	TGTGCCATCAGTGCCGGGACAGGGAAGGACTATGGCTACACCTTC
TRBV29-1	NA	NA	TRBJ1-1	CSVQGWGGNEAFF	TGCAGCGTTCAAGGCTGGGGAGGGAATGAAGCTTTCTTT
TRBV7-2	NA	NA	TRBJ1-2	CASSSYGGSDGYTF	TGTGCCAGCAGCTCATACGGGGGTTCAGATGGCTACACCTTC
TRBV6-6	NA	few	TRBJ1-1	CASSYEGPLTGEAFF	TGTGCCAGCAGTTACGAGGGTCCCCTGACCGGGGAAGCTTTCTTT
TRBV5-8	TRBD2	NA	TRBJ2-3	CASSPGLAGTDTQYF	TGTGCCAGCAGCCCTGGACTAGCGGGCACAGATACGCAGTATTTT
TRBV27	NA	NA	TRBJ1-2	CASSFTAGPYGYTF	TGTGCCAGCAGTTTCACCGCAGGCCCCTATGGCTACACCTTC
TRBV29-1	TRBD2	once	TRBJ2-7	CSARTSSSYEQYF	TGCAGCGCTCGGACTAGCAGTTCCTACGAGCAGTACTTC
TRBV11-2	NA	NA	TRBJ1-2	CASTQGLDYGYTF	TGTGCCAGCACCCAGGGGCTAGACTATGGCTACACCTTC
TRBV30	TRBD1	NA	TRBJ2-5	CAWSLDRNQETQYF	TGTGCCTGGAGCCTGGACAGGAACCAAGAGACCCAGTACTTC
TRBV6-5	TRBD1	NA	TRBJ2-1	CASSYRPGTGGNEQFF	TGTGCCAGCAGTTACCGTCCCGGGACAGGGGGCAATGAGCAGTTCTTC
TRBV6-5	TRBD1	NA	TRBJ1-2	CASSRLTGGDGYTF	TGTGCCAGCAGTCGTTTGACAGGGGGCGATGGCTACACCTTC
TRBV5-6	NA	once	TRBJ1-1	CASSLNPRTEAFF	TGTGCCAGCAGCTTGAATCCCCGGACTGAAGCTTTCTTT
TRBV27	TRBD2	NA	TRBJ2-7	CASSFRGTSGRKYEQYF	TGTGCCAGCAGTTTCCGCGGGACTAGCGGGAGAAAGTACGAGCAGTACTTC
TRBV11-2	NA	NA	TRBJ1-1	CASSSPPGEAFF	TGTGCCAGCAGCTCCCCACCCGGGGAGGCTTTCTTT
TRBV7-9	NA	NA	TRBJ2-3	CASDKGGDTQYF	TGTGCCAGCGACAAGGGCGGGGATACGCAGTATTTT
TRBV6-1	NA	NA	TRBJ2-7	CASRAAYEQYF	TGTGCCAGCAGGGCGGCCTACGAGCAGTACTTC
TRBV5-1	NA	few	TRBJ1-1	CASSSQGRDTEAFF	TGCGCCAGCAGCTCTCAGGGAAGGGACACTGAAGCTTTCTTT
TRBV6-5	TRBD1	few	TRBJ2-7	CASSYGDRGDYEQYF	TGTGCCAGCAGTTATGGCGACAGGGGTGATTACGAGCAGTACTTC
TRBV5-6	NA	NA	TRBJ2-7	CASSFNRVYEQYF	TGTGCCAGCAGCTTTAACAGGGTGTACGAGCAGTACTTC
TRBV5-1	TRBD1	NA	TRBJ2-4	CASSSMPGQASNQYF	TGCGCCAGCAGCTCGATGCCGGGACAGGCCTCAAATCAGTACTTC
TRBV2	TRBD2	NA	TRBJ2-3	CASTRGGRARTDTQYF	TGTGCCAGCACCAGGGGCGGGAGGGCCCGCACAGATACGCAGTATTTT
TRBV5-1	TRBD1	NA	TRBJ2-7	CASSPRTGEPYEQYF	TGCGCCAGCAGCCCCCGGACAGGGGAACCCTACGAGCAGTACTTC
TRBV28	TRBD1	few	TRBJ1-5	CASSWTGVRQPQHF	TGTGCCAGCAGTTGGACAGGGGTTCGGCAGCCCCAGCATTTT
TRBV21-1	NA	NA	TRBJ2-7	CASSKVRTSGRIILLQYF	TGTGCCAGCAGCAAAGTACGGACTAGCGGGAGGATCATTCTCCTCCAGTACTTC
TRBV7-8	NA	NA	TRBJ1-1	CASSPRGSTEAFF	TGTGCCAGCAGCCCTAGGGGATCCACTGAAGCTTTCTTT
TRBV5-1	NA	NA	TRBJ1-2	CASSFRFGDTNYGYTF	TGCGCCAGCAGCTTTAGATTCGGGGATACTAACTATGGCTACACCTTC
TRBV7-7	NA	NA	TRBJ2-1	CASSFRGLDEQFF	TGTGCCAGCAGCTTCAGGGGATTGGATGAGCAGTTCTTC
TRBV6-4	TRBD1	NA	TRBJ2-2	CASSGQGGTGELFF	TGTGCCAGCAGTGGACAGGGTGGGACCGGGGAGCTGTTTTTT
TRBV18	TRBD1	NA	TRBJ1-2	CASSAGQGPYGYTF	TGTGCCAGCTCAGCGGGACAGGGCCCCTATGGCTACACCTTC
TRBV27	TRBD2	NA	TRBJ2-3	CASKLAGTPDTQYF	TGTGCCAGCAAGCTAGCGGGAACCCCAGATACGCAGTATTTT
TRBV6-5	NA	NA	TRBJ2-7	CASTRTGRGGEQYF	TGTGCCAGCACTAGAACAGGGAGGGGCGGCGAGCAGTACTTC
TRBV2	NA	NA	TRBJ2-3	CASSIRGTDTQYF	TGTGCCAGCAGTATCAGGGGCACAGATACGCAGTATTTT
TRBV5-4	TRBD2	NA	TRBJ2-5	CASSREGETQYF	TGTGCCAGCAGCCGGGAGGGAGAGACCCAGTACTTC
TRBV9	NA	few	TRBJ1-2	CASSVEGPAIGYTF	TGTGCCAGCAGCGTAGAGGGGCCTGCCATTGGCTACACCTTC
TRBV7-7	NA	NA	TRBJ2-1	CASSLMAGAPGEQFF	TGTGCCAGCAGTCTTATGGCGGGGGCACCGGGGGAGCAGTTCTTC
TRBV6-4	NA	NA	TRBJ2-2	CASSEEGWAGELFF	TGTGCCAGCAGTGAGGAGGGATGGGCCGGGGAGCTGTTTTTT
TRBV12-5	TRBD1	few	TRBJ2-6	CASGLTVTGGGANVLTF	TGTGCTAGTGGTTTGACCGTGACAGGGGGTGGGGCCAACGTCCTGACTTTC
TRBV7-2	NA	NA	TRBJ2-5	CASRTRNQETQYF	TGTGCCAGCAGGACAAGAAACCAAGAGACCCAGTACTTC